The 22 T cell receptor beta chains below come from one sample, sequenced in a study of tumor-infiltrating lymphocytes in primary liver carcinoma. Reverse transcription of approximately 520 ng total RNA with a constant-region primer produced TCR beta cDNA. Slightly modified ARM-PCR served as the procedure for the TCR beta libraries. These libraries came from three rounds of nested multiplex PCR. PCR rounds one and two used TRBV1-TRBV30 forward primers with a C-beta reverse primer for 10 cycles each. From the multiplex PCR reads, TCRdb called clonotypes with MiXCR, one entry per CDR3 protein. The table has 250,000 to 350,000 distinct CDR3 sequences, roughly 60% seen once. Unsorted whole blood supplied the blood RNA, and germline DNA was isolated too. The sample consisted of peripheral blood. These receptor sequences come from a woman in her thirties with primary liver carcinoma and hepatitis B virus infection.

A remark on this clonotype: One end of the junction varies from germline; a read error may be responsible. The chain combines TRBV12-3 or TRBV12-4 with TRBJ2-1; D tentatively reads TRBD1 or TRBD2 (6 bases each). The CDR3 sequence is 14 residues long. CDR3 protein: CASSLRRRDNEQSF. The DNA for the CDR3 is TGCGCCAGCAGTTTAAGACGGCGGGACAATGAGCAGTCCTTC.

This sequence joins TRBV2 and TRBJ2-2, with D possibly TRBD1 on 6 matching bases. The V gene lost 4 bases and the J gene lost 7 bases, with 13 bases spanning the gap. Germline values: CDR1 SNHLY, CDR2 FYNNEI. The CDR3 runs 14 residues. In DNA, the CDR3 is TGTGCCAGCAGTGTGATGGGGGCCAGCGGGGAGCTGTTTTTT. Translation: CASSVMGASGELFF.

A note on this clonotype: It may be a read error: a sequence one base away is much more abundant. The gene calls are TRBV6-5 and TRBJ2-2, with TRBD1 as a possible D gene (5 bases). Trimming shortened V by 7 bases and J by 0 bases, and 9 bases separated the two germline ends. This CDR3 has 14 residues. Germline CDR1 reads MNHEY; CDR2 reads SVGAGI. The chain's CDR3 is CASKGKANTGELFF. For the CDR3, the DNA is TGTGCCAGCAAGGGGAAGGCGAACACCGGGGAGCTGTTTTTT.

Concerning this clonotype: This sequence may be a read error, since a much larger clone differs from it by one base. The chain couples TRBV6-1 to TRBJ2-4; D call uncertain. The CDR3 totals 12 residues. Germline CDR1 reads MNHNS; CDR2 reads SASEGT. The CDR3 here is CTSNKALDIQYF. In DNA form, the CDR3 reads TGTACCAGCAACAAAGCTTTGGACATTCAGTACTTC.

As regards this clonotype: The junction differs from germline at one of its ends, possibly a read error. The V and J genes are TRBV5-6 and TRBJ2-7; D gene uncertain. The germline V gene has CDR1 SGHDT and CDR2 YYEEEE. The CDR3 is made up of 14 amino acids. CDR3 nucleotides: TGTGTCAGCAGCTTTCTTGGTGTTTATGACGAGCAGTACTTC. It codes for CVSSFLGVYDEQYF.

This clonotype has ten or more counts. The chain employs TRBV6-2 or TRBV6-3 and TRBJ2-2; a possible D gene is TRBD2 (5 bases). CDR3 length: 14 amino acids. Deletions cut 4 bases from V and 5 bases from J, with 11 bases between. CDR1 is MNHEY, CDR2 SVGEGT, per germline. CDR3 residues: CASSSLERTGELFF. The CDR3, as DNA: TGTGCCAGCAGTTCCCTCGAGCGGACCGGGGAGCTGTTTTTT.

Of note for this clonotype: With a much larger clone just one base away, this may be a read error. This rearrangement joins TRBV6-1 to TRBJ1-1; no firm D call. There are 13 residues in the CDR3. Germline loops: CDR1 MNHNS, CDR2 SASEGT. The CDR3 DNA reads TGTGTCTGCAGTGTTATAGTCAACACTGAAGCTTTCTTT. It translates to CVCSVIVNTEAFF.

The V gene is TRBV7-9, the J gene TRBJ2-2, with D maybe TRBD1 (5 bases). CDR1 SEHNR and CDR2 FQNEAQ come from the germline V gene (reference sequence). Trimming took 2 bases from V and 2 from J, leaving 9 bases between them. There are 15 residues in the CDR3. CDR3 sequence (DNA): TGTGCCAGCAGCTTACAGGGTAGCAACACCGGGGAGCTGTTTTTT. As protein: CASSLQGSNTGELFF.

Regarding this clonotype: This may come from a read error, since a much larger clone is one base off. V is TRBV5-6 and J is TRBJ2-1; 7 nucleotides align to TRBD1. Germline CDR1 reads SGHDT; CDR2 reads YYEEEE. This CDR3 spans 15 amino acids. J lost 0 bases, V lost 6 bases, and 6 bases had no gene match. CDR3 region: CASNYGTDSYNEQFF. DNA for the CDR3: TGTGCCAGCAACTATGGGACAGACTCCTACAATGAGCAGTTCTTC.

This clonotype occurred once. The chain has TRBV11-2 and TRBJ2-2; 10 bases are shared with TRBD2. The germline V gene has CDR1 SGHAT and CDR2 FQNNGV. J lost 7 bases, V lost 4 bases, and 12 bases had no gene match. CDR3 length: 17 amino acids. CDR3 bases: TGTGCCAGCAGCTCTAGCGGGAGAGAACTTCGGATCGGGGAGCTGTTTTTT. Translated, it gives CASSSSGRELRIGELFF. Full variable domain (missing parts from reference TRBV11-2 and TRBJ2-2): EAGVAQSPRYKIIEKRQSVAFWCNPISGHATLYWYQQILGQGPKLLIQFQNNGVVDDSQLPKDRFSAERLKGVDSTLKIQPAKLEDSAVYLCASSSSGRELRIGELFFGEGSRLTVL.

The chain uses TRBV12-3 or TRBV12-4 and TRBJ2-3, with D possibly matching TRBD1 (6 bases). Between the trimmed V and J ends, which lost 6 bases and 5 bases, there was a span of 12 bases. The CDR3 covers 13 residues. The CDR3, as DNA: TGTGCCAGCAGAAGAACAGGGAAAGATACGCAGTATTTT. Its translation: CASRRTGKDTQYF.

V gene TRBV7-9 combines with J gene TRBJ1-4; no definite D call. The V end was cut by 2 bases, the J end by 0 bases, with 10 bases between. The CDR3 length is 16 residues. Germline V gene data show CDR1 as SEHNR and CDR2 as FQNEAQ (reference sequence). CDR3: CASSLQRHATNEKLFF. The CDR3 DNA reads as TGTGCCAGCAGCTTACAGCGTCATGCAACTAATGAAAAACTGTTTTTT.

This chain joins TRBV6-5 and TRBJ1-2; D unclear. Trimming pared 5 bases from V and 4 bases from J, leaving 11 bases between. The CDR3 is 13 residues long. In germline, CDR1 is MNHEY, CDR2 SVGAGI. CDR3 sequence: CASSPGPTYGYTF. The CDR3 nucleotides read TGTGCCAGCAGTCCCGGACCAACCTATGGCTACACCTTC.

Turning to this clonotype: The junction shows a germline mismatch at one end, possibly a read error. Written as DNA, the CDR3 is TGTGCCACCAGTTACGTCGGGGGGGAGCAGTACTTC. Translation gives CATSYVGGEQYF. The chain joins TRBV6-2 or TRBV6-3 to TRBJ2-7, with TRBD2 matching 7 bases. This CDR3 has 12 residues. CDR1 is MNHEY, CDR2 SVGEGT, per germline.

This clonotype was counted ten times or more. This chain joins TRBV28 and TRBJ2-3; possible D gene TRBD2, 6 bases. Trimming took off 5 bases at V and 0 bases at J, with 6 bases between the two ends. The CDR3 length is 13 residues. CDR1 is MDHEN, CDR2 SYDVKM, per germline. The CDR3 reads CASSSGSTDTQYF. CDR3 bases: TGTGCCAGCAGTAGCGGGAGCACAGATACGCAGTATTTT.

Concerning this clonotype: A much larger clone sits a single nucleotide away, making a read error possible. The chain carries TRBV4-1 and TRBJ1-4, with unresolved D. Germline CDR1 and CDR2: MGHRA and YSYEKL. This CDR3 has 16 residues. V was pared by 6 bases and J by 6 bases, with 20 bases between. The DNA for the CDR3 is TGCGCCAGCAGAGCATGGATAGGGATTGAGGATGAAAAACTGTTTTTT. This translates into CASRAWIGIEDEKLFF.

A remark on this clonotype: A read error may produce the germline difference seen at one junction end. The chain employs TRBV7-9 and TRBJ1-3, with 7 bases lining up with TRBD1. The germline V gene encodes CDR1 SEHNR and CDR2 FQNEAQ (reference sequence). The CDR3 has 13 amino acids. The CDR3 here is CASSPGGGNSIYF. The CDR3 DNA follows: TGTGCCAGCAGCCCAGGGGGTGGAAACAGCATATATTTT.

CDR3 amino acids: CASSFQAVGNSPLHF. The CDR3 bases are TGTGCCAGCAGTTTCCAGGCCGTGGGGAATTCACCCCTCCACTTT. The chain employs TRBV6-5 and TRBJ1-6; D is unresolved. CDR3 size: 15 residues. The germline V and J ends were trimmed by 4 bases and 7 bases, with 14 bases remaining between them. CDR1 and CDR2 from the germline V gene are MNHEY and SVGAGI.

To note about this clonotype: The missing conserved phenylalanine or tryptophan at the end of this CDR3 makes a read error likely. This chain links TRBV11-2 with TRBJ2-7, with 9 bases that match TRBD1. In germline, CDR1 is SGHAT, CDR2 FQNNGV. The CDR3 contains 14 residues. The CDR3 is CANSLKQGAIEQYS. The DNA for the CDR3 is TGTGCCAACAGCTTAAAACAGGGGGCAATCGAGCAGTACTCC.

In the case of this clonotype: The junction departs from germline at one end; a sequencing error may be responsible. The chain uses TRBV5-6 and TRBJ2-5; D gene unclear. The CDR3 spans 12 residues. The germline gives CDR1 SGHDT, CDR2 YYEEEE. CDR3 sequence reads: CVSSRPQETQYF. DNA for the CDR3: TGTGTCAGCAGCCGACCCCAAGAGACCCAGTACTTC.

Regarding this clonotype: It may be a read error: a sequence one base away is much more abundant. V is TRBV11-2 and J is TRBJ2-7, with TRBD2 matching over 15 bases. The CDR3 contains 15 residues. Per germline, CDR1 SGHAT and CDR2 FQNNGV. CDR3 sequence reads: CASGGLAGGTNEQCF. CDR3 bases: TGTGCCAGCGGCGGACTAGCGGGAGGGACGAACGAGCAGTGCTTC.

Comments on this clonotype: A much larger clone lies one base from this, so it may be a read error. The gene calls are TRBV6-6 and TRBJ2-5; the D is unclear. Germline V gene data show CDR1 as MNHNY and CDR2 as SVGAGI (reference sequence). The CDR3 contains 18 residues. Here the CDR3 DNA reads TGTGGCAGCAGTTTAAATTTGTACTTCAGACCAGATCAAGAGACCCAGTACTTC. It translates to CGSSLNLYFRPDQETQYF.